The T cell receptor (beta chain) described here comes from a study of blood T cell repertoires in COVID-19. Worth noting for this clone: The sample carries other DNA sequences with the same CDR3.

Authors' analysis steps: Quantification of nucleated cells was approximated via reference gene primer amplification. Clones were sequenced by immunoSEQ multiplex PCR, and TCRdb holds only the in-frame ones, with some missing. That table supplies the V and J calls and clone size; D and trimming were determined from the DNA. Of some 68,000 clones listed, 90% were seen once; the top ten hold under 0.65%. The CDR3 contains 14 residues. The germline CDR1 and CDR2 sequences are SGHNT and YENEEA. V lost 5 bases to trimming and J lost 7 bases; unmatched junction nucleotides: 3. The chain employs TRBV11-3 and TRBJ2-1, with 12 bases lining up with TRBD2. The receptor was derived from a man aged 50-59 years with COVID-19, enrolled during active disease. The sample taken for sequencing was peripheral blood. Written as DNA, the CDR3 is TGTGCCAGCAGCCTCGGACTAGCGGGGAATGAGCAGTTCTTC. Translated, it gives CASSLGLAGNEQFF.